Listed below are T cell receptor beta chains from one sample, sequenced in a study of CD8 T cells in ankylosing spondylitis. TCRdb re-derived calls from the 5' RACE reads in MiXCR, one entry per CDR3 protein. The sample yields 800,000 to 900,000 distinct CDR3 sequences, over 9.5% seen once. Sequenced sample: blood, either unsorted or a sorted T cell fraction (not recorded which). These receptors came from a male donor with ankylosing spondylitis. Each CDR3 is given with its conserved first and last residue. D genes are given only for firm matches. Clone size, where shown, is once, few, many, or a class for clones that have expanded.

d_gene	len	abundance	v_gene	j_gene	CDR3aa	CDR3nt
.	14	.	TRBV2	TRBJ1-3	CASSVSRSGNTIYF	TGTGCCAGCAGTGTATCGCGCTCTGGAAACACCATATATTTT
TRBD2	16	.	TRBV6-5	TRBJ2-1	CASSYRWREGRNEQFF	TGTGCCAGCAGTTACCGTTGGCGGGAGGGGCGAAATGAGCAGTTCTTC
TRBD2	15	.	TRBV5-6	TRBJ2-3	CASSLSGGSRDTQYF	TGTGCCAGCAGCCTGAGCGGGGGGAGCAGGGATACGCAGTATTTT
TRBD2	13	.	TRBV20-1	TRBJ2-7	CSAVAGEDHEQYF	TGCAGTGCAGTAGCGGGGGAGGACCACGAGCAGTACTTC
.	16	few	TRBV4-3	TRBJ2-5	CASSKNHVGERETQYF	TGCGCCAGCAGCAAAAACCATGTGGGGGAGAGAGAGACCCAGTACTTC
.	14	many	TRBV7-3	TRBJ1-1	CASRRDSMNTEAFF	TGTGCCAGCAGACGCGACAGTATGAACACTGAAGCTTTCTTT
TRBD2	16	.	TRBV5-1	TRBJ2-5	CASSLTSGTLQETQYF	TGCGCCAGCAGCTTGACTAGCGGAACCTTACAAGAGACCCAGTACTTC
.	15	few	TRBV15	TRBJ1-2	CATSRDNSRNYGYTF	TGTGCCACCAGCAGAGATAACTCACGAAACTATGGCTACACCTTC
TRBD1	15	few	TRBV12-3/TRBV12-4	TRBJ1-5	CASSYQGANNQPQHF	TGTGCCAGCAGTTACCAGGGGGCTAACAATCAGCCCCAGCATTTT
TRBD2	13	many	TRBV5-1	TRBJ2-1	CASSRLAENEQFF	TGCGCCAGCAGCCGACTAGCGGAGAATGAGCAGTTCTTC
.	14	few	TRBV7-2	TRBJ1-5	CASSLGVRNQPQHF	TGTGCCAGCAGCTTGGGGGTTCGCAATCAGCCCCAGCATTTT
TRBD1	14	.	TRBV20-1	TRBJ1-2	CSAGGAGGSYGYTF	TGCAGTGCCGGGGGTGCAGGGGGCAGCTATGGCTACACCTTC
.	13	few	TRBV10-3	TRBJ2-7	CAISVQGLDEQYF	TGTGCCATCAGTGTACAGGGTCTCGACGAGCAGTACTTC
.	14	many	TRBV29-1	TRBJ2-1	CSVGDPYTIDEQFF	TGCAGCGTGGGGGACCCCTATACAATCGATGAGCAGTTCTTC
TRBD2	15	few	TRBV20-1	TRBJ2-5	CSARVRTSGSGTQYF	TGCAGTGCTAGAGTAAGGACTAGCGGCTCGGGGACCCAGTACTTC
TRBD2	16	.	TRBV4-3	TRBJ2-7	CASSRVRTSGNYEQYF	TGCGCCAGCAGCCGGGTAAGGACTAGCGGCAACTACGAGCAGTACTTC
.	13	few	TRBV28	TRBJ1-4	CATIRDTYEKLFF	TGTGCCACCATCCGGGACACCTATGAAAAACTGTTTTTT
.	16	.	TRBV4-2	TRBJ2-5	CASSDGGTPVGETQYF	TGTGCCAGCAGCGACGGAGGGACACCCGTCGGAGAGACCCAGTACTTC
.	13	few	TRBV7-9	TRBJ2-4	CASSPRVFNIQYF	TGTGCCAGCAGTCCGAGGGTTTTCAACATTCAGTACTTC
TRBD1	13	few	TRBV12-3/TRBV12-4	TRBJ2-7	CASTKETGLEQYF	TGTGCCAGCACCAAAGAGACAGGGCTGGAGCAGTACTTC
TRBD2	14	few	TRBV20-1	TRBJ2-1	CSAMRLALGDEQFF	TGCAGTGCTATGAGACTAGCTCTCGGCGATGAGCAGTTCTTC
TRBD1	13	.	TRBV20-1	TRBJ2-7	CSANHRTGYEQYF	TGCAGTGCCAACCATAGGACAGGCTACGAGCAGTACTTC
TRBD1	12	few	TRBV20-1	TRBJ1-4	CSARQGQGTLFF	TGCAGTGCTAGACAAGGACAGGGCACACTGTTTTTT
.	12	.	TRBV5-6	TRBJ2-1	CASSHGQNEQFF	TGTGCCAGCAGCCACGGACAGAATGAGCAGTTCTTC
TRBD1	16	few	TRBV20-1	TRBJ1-1	CSAPRPGQGVGTEAFF	TGCAGTGCTCCCCGTCCGGGACAGGGTGTCGGCACTGAAGCTTTCTTT
.	13	few	TRBV7-6	TRBJ1-5	CASSGGPREPQHF	TGTGCCAGCAGCGGAGGCCCCCGCGAGCCCCAGCATTTT
.	13	few	TRBV29-1	TRBJ2-7	CSVEGSGAYEQYF	TGCAGCGTTGAAGGGTCAGGTGCCTACGAGCAGTACTTC
.	11	many	TRBV20-1	TRBJ1-2	CSARRTNGYTF	TGCAGTGCTAGAAGGACGAATGGCTACACCTTC
.	12	.	TRBV29-1	TRBJ1-1	CSGGRINTEAFF	TGCAGCGGTGGACGGATTAACACTGAAGCTTTCTTT
.	15	many	TRBV7-2	TRBJ1-6	CASSFFGRPNSPLHF	TGTGCCAGCAGCTTCTTTGGACGCCCGAATTCACCCCTCCACTTT
.	15	.	TRBV28	TRBJ2-7	CASSPSGTSSYEQYF	TGTGCCAGCAGTCCGTCGGGGACAAGCTCCTACGAGCAGTACTTC
TRBD2	15	.	TRBV12-3/TRBV12-4	TRBJ2-1	CASSLGLAVNNELFF	TGTGCCAGCAGTTTAGGACTAGCAGTCAACAATGAGCTGTTCTTC
.	15	few	TRBV7-9	TRBJ2-2	CASSLYGTPTGELFF	TGTGCCAGCAGCTTATACGGGACGCCCACCGGGGAGCTGTTTTTT
.	15	few	TRBV12-3/TRBV12-4	TRBJ2-2	CASRYGQSYTGELFF	TGTGCCAGCAGGTACGGACAGTCCTACACCGGGGAGCTGTTTTTT
TRBD1	16	few	TRBV4-2	TRBJ1-2	CASSQEGGGGDYGYTF	TGTGCCAGCAGCCAAGAAGGAGGGGGCGGAGACTATGGCTACACCTTC
.	14	.	TRBV20-1	TRBJ1-1	CSAKPVQGGTEAFF	TGCAGTGCCAAACCCGTACAGGGAGGCACTGAAGCTTTCTTT
.	13	.	TRBV30	TRBJ2-5	CAWSGQSVETQYF	TGTGCCTGGAGTGGACAAAGTGTCGAGACCCAGTACTTC
TRBD2	13	.	TRBV3-1	TRBJ2-5	CASSLAGGKTQYF	TGTGCCAGCAGCCTAGCGGGAGGCAAGACCCAGTACTTC